This TCR beta chain stems from a study of blood T cells in healthy people across ages. A second PCR, run for about 7 to 11 cycles, used a sample-barcoded 5' primer plus a J-beta primer mix. One entry per CDR3 protein, called by TCRdb with MiXCR from the 5' RACE reads. The data contain roughly 800,000 distinct CDR3 sequences, roughly 64% of them singletons. The CDR3 has 16 amino acids. Germline V gene data show CDR1 as DFQATT and CDR2 as SNEGSKA (reference sequence). V lost 5 bases, J lost 0 bases, and 14 bases lay in between. The chain couples TRBV20-1 to TRBJ2-6; the D gene is possibly TRBD2 (5 bases). The sequenced sample was blood. This sequence originates from a man aged 30 to 39 in good health. The CDR3 reads CSAQRRRGSGANVLTF. The CDR3 DNA reads as TGCAGTGCTCAAAGAAGACGGGGCTCTGGGGCCAACGTCCTGACTTTC.